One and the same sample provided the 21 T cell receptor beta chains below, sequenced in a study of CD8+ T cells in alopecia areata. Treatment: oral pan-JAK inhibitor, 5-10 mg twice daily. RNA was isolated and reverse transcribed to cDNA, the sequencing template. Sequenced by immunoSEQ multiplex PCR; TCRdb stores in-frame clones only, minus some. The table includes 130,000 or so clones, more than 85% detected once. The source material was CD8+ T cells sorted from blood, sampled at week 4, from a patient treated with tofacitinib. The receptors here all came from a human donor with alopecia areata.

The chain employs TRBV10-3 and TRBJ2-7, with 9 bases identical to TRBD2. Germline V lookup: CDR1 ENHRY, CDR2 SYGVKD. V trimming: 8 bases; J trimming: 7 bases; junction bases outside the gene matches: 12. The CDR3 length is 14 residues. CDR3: CAISEVAGAGEQYF. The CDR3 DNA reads TGTGCCATCTCGGAGGTAGCGGGAGCAGGGGAGCAGTACTTC.

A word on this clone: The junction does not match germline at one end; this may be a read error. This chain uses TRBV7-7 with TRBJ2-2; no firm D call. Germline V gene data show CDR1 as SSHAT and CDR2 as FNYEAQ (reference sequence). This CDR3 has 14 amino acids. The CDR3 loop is CASSLEGRTGELFF. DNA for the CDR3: TGTGCTAGCAGCTTAGAAGGTCGGACCGGGGAGCTGTTTTTT.

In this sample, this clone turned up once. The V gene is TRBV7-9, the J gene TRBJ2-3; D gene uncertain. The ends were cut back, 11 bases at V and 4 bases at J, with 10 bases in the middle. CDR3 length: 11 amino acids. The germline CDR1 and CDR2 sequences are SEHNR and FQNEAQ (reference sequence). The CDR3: CAAKGSDTQYF. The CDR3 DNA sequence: TGTGCCGCGAAGGGTTCAGATACGCAGTATTTT. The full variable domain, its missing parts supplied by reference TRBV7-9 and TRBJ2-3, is DTGVSQNPRHKITKRGQNVTFRCDPISEHNRLYWYRQTLGQGPEFLTYFQNEAQLEKSRLLSDRFSAERPKGSFSTLEIQRTEQGDSAMYLCAAKGSDTQYFGPGTRLTVL.

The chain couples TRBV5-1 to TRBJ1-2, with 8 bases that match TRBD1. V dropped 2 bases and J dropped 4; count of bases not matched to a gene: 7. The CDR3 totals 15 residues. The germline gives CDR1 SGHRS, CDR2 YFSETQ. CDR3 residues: CASSFRQGASYGYTF. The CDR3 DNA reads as TGCGCCAGCAGCTTTAGGCAGGGGGCAAGCTATGGCTACACCTTC.

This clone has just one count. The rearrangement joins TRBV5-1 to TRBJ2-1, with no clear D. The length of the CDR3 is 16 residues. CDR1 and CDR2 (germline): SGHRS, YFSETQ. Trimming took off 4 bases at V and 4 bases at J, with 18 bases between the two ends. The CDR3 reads CASSSDTTYPYNEQFF. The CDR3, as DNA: TGCGCCAGCAGCAGCGACACAACCTATCCTTACAATGAGCAGTTCTTC. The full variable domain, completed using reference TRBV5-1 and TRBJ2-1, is KAGVTQTPRYLIKTRGQQVTLSCSPISGHRSVSWYQQTPGQGLQFLFEYFSETQRNKGNFPGRFSGRQFSNSRSEMNVSTLELGDSALYLCASSSDTTYPYNEQFFGPGTRLTVL.

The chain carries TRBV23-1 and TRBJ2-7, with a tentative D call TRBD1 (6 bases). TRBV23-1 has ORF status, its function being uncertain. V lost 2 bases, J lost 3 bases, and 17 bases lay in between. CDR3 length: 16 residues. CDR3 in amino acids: CASSQVRDRSFYEQYF. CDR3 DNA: TGCGCCAGCAGTCAAGTCCGAGACAGGTCCTTCTACGAGCAGTACTTC.

The CDR3 region is CASSDTRDGKETQYF. DNA of the CDR3: TGTGCCAGCTCAGACACGAGGGACGGAAAAGAGACCCAGTACTTC. The chain combines TRBV18 with TRBJ2-5; D could derive from TRBD1 or TRBD2 (5 bases each). Per the germline V gene, CDR1 is KGHSH and CDR2 is LQKENI. Trimming removed 5 bases at V and 3 bases at J, with 16 bases between. This CDR3 comprises 15 residues.

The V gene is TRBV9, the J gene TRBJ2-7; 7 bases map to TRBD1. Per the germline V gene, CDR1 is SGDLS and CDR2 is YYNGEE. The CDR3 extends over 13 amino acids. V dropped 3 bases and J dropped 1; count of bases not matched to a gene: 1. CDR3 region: CASSGDSSYEQYF. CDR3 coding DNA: TGTGCCAGCAGCGGGGACAGTTCCTACGAGCAGTACTTC.

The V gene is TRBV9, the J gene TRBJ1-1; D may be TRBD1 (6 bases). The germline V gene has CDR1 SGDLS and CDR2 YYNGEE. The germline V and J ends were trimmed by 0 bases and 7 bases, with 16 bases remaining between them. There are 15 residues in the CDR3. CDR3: CASSVGWLAGDEAFF. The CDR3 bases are TGTGCCAGCAGCGTAGGGTGGTTGGCAGGGGATGAAGCTTTCTTT.

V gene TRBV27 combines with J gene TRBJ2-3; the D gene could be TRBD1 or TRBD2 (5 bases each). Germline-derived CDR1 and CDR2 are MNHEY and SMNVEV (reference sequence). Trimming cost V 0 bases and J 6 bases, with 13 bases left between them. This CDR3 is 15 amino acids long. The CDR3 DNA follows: TGTGCCAGCAGTTTATCCGGGATCCCAGGGGATACGCAGTATTTT. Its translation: CASSLSGIPGDTQYF.

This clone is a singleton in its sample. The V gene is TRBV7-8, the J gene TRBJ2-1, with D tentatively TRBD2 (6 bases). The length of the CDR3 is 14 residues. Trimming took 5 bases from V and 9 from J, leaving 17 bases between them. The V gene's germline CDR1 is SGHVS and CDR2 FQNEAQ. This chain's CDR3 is CASSQTGLILEQFF. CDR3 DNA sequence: TGTGCCAGCAGCCAAACAGGACTAATCCTTGAGCAGTTCTTC.

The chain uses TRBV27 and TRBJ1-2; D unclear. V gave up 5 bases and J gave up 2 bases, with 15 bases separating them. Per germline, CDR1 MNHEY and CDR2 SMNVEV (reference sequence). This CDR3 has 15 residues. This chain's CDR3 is CASSPGRARNYGYTF. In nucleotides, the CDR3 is TGTGCCAGCAGTCCGGGAAGGGCGCGAAACTATGGCTACACCTTC.

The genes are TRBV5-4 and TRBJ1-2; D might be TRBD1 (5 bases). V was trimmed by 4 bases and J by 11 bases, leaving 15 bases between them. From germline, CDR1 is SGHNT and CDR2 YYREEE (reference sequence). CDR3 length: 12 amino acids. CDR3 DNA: TGTGCCAGCAGCACACCGGGACGCACTTACACCTTC. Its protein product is CASSTPGRTYTF.

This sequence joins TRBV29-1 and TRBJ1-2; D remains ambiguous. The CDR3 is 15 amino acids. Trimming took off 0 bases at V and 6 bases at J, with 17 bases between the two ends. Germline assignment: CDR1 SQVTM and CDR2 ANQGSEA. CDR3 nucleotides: TGCAGCGTTGAAGATCCGCCACCTCTCGGTGATGGCTACACCTTC. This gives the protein CSVEDPPPLGDGYTF.

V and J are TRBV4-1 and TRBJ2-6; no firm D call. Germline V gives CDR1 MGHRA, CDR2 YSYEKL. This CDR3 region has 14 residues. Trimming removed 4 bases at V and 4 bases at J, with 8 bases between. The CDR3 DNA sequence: TGCGCCAGCAGCCCCACGGCAGGGGCCAACGTCCTGACTTTC. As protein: CASSPTAGANVLTF.

CDR3 loop: CSVEEAREPRGYEQYF. CDR3 DNA: TGCAGCGTTGAGGAAGCCCGGGAACCTAGGGGTTACGAGCAGTACTTC. The V gene is TRBV29-1, the J gene TRBJ2-7; D tentatively fits TRBD1 or TRBD2 (5 bases each). Between the trimmed V and J ends, which lost 3 bases and 4 bases, there was a span of 22 bases. The CDR3 runs 16 residues. CDR1 is SQVTM, CDR2 ANQGSEA, per germline.

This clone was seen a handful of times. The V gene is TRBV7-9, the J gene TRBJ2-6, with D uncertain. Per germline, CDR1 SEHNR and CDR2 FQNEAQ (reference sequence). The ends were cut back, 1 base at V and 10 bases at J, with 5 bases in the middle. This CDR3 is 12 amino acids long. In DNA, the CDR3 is TGTGCCAGCAGCTTAGAGAAGAACGTCCTGACTTTC. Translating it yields CASSLEKNVLTF. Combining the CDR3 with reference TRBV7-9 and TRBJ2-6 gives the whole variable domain DTGVSQNPRHKITKRGQNVTFRCDPISEHNRLYWYRQTLGQGPEFLTYFQNEAQLEKSRLLSDRFSAERPKGSFSTLEIQRTEQGDSAMYLCASSLEKNVLTFGAGSRLTVL.

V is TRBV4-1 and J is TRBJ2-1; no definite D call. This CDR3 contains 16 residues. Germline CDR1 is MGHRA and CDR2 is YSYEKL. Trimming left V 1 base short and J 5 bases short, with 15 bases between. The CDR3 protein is CASSQVPTKLDNEQFF. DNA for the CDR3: TGCGCCAGCAGCCAAGTCCCCACAAAACTGGACAATGAGCAGTTCTTC.

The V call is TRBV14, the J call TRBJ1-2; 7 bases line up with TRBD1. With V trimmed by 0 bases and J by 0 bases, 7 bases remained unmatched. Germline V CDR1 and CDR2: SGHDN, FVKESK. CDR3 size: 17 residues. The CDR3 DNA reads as TGTGCCAGCAGCCAAGATCTTGGACAGGTAGCTAACTATGGCTACACCTTC. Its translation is CASSQDLGQVANYGYTF.

CDR3 amino acids: CAWSHEGLAFFNEQFF. CDR3 DNA: TGTGCCTGGAGCCACGAGGGACTAGCGTTTTTTAATGAGCAGTTCTTC. The chain has TRBV30 and TRBJ2-1; TRBD2 matches at 10 bases. The CDR3 is 16 residues long. Germline assignment: CDR1 GTSNPN and CDR2 SVGIG (reference sequence). Trimming at V came to 3 bases and at J to 7 bases, leaving 12 bases not matched to a gene.

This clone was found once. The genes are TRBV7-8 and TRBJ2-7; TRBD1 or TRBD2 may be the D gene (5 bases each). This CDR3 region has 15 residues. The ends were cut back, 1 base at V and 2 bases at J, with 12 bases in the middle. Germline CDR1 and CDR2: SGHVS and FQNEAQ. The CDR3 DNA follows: TGTGCCAGCAGCTTAGGGGGACCCATCCCCTACGAGCAGTACTTC. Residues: CASSLGGPIPYEQYF.